These 9 T cell receptor beta chains share one sample of origin, sequenced in a study of blood T cell repertoires in COVID-19. Only in-frame clones appear in the TCRdb table, and some are missing; sequencing was by immunoSEQ multiplex PCR. This repertoire shows 300,000 or so clones, 80% to 90% found once; its top ten account for about 4%. Source material: peripheral blood. These receptors came from a woman aged 40 to 55 with acute or convalescent COVID-19.

The CDR3, as DNA: TGTGCCAGCAGTTTAGGTGGAGGGGCGGCAGATACGCAGTATTTT. Translating it yields CASSLGGGAADTQYF. The chain employs TRBV27 and TRBJ2-3, with D possibly being TRBD2 (6 bases). Germline CDR1 and CDR2: MNHEY and SMNVEV (reference sequence). Trimming pared 2 bases from V and 4 bases from J, leaving 13 bases between. The CDR3 length is 15 residues.

This chain links TRBV5-1 with TRBJ1-1; 8 positions match TRBD1. The V gene's germline CDR1 is SGHRS and CDR2 YFSETQ. The CDR3 contains 15 residues. V shed 4 bases and J 7 bases; nucleotides not matched to a gene: 12. The CDR3 region has the DNA TGCGCCAGCAGCCGCGGACAGGGCTTTAATTTTGAAGCTTTCTTT. Its translation is CASSRGQGFNFEAFF.

The sample holds a few counts of this clone. J is TRBJ1-3 and V is TRBV25-1; possibly TRBD1 for D (5 bases). The V gene lost 5 bases and the J gene lost 0 bases, with 14 bases spanning the gap. This CDR3 region has 16 residues. In germline, CDR1 is MGHDK, CDR2 SYGVNS. The CDR3, as DNA: TGTGCCAGCAGTCGTGGCGGGGCCTTCTCTGGAAACACCATATATTTT. Amino acid sequence: CASSRGGAFSGNTIYF.

CDR3 coding DNA: TGTGCCAGCAGTACGGAGAGGGGGACGTTCGCAGATACGCAGTATTTT. This codes for CASSTERGTFADTQYF. The J gene is TRBJ2-3, the V gene TRBV2; tentatively, D is TRBD1 (6 bases). This CDR3 has 16 amino acids. Trimming stripped 5 bases from V and 4 bases from J, with 19 bases between. Per germline, CDR1 SNHLY and CDR2 FYNNEI.

This chain connects TRBV7-3 to TRBJ1-3, with D unresolved. Germline-derived CDR1 and CDR2 are SGHTA and FQGTGA. This CDR3 spans 13 amino acids. The germline V and J ends were trimmed by 1 base and 4 bases, with 5 bases remaining between them. The CDR3 DNA reads as TGTGCCAGCAGCTTAAATGGCGGAAACACCATATATTTT. Protein: CASSLNGGNTIYF.

The chain couples TRBV3-1 (or the pseudogene TRBV3-2) to TRBJ2-1; 11 bases line up with TRBD2. This CDR3 has 18 residues. Trimming at V came to 1 base and at J to 0 bases, leaving 5 bases not matched to a gene. The germline V gene encodes CDR1 LGHDT and CDR2 YNNKEL (reference sequence). This chain's CDR3 is CASSQGRTSGFSYNEQFF. Written as DNA, the CDR3 is TGTGCCAGCAGCCAAGGACGGACTAGCGGGTTCTCCTACAATGAGCAGTTCTTC.

This chain uses TRBV5-1 with TRBJ2-3; 12 bases are shared with TRBD2. CDR3 length: 15 residues. The germline V gene has CDR1 SGHRS and CDR2 YFSETQ. With 4 bases clipped from V and 5 bases from J, the junction kept 5 bases outside the gene matches. CDR3 coding DNA: TGCGCCAGCAGCATCACTAGCGGGGGGTTAGATACGCAGTATTTT. Translated: CASSITSGGLDTQYF. Drawing the rest from reference TRBV5-1 and TRBJ2-3, the complete variable domain is KAGVTQTPRYLIKTRGQQVTLSCSPISGHRSVSWYQQTPGQGLQFLFEYFSETQRNKGNFPGRFSGRQFSNSRSEMNVSTLELGDSALYLCASSITSGGLDTQYFGPGTRLTVL.

The rearrangement uses TRBV10-1 and TRBJ2-2, with a weak D call TRBD2 (5 bases). CDR3 length: 16 amino acids. Germline CDR1 and CDR2: WNHNN and SYGVQD (reference sequence). The germline V and J ends were trimmed by 2 bases and 0 bases, with 10 bases remaining between them. The CDR3 loop reads CASSERTASNTGELFF. The CDR3 nucleotides are TGCGCCAGCAGTGAGCGGACTGCATCGAACACCGGGGAGCTGTTTTTT.

The chain couples TRBV5-1 to TRBJ2-3; TRBD2 matches 10 bases. The J segment lost 5 bases and the V segment lost 3 bases, leaving 15 bases of the junction unmatched. The CDR3 loop spans 18 amino acids. Germline CDR1 SGHRS, CDR2 YFSETQ. The CDR3 reads CASSWETLSGGARDTQYF. The CDR3 DNA is TGCGCCAGCAGCTGGGAGACCTTGAGCGGGGGGGCTCGAGATACGCAGTATTTT.